This is a list of T cell receptor beta chains from one sample in a study of breast tumors, draining lymph nodes, adjacent tissues. TCRdb processed the multiplex PCR reads anew with MiXCR; each CDR3 protein has one entry. The table lists 150,000 to 200,000 distinct CDR3 sequences, around a third of them singletons. The specimen sequenced was axillary lymph node tissue. The receptors were sampled from a female donor with breast cancer. Some clones in this sample may be carry-over from other donors' samples. CDR3s include the opening cysteine and the closing phenylalanine or tryptophan. The D gene is left open where the match is weak. Only some rows state a clone size, as once, few, many or a class for expanded clones.

j_gene: TRBJ1-1
abundance: few
d_gene: .
v_gene: TRBV2
CDR3aa: CASNGYTEAFF
CDR3nt: TGTGCCAGCAATGGGTATACTGAAGCTTTCTTT

j_gene: TRBJ1-6
abundance: many
d_gene: .
v_gene: TRBV29-1
CDR3aa: CSVRALDNSPLHF
CDR3nt: TGCAGCGTTAGGGCTCTAGATAATTCACCCCTCCACTTT

j_gene: TRBJ2-2
abundance: many
d_gene: .
v_gene: TRBV11-3
CDR3aa: CASSLESRGELFF
CDR3nt: TGTGCCAGCAGCTTAGAGTCCCGTGGGGAGCTGTTTTTT

j_gene: TRBJ2-5
abundance: .
d_gene: .
v_gene: TRBV12-3/TRBV12-4
CDR3aa: CASSFGTGAGETQYF
CDR3nt: TGTGCCAGCAGTTTTGGGACTGGGGCTGGAGAGACCCAGTACTTC

j_gene: TRBJ2-2
abundance: few
d_gene: TRBD2
v_gene: TRBV10-1
CDR3aa: CASSERTSGELFF
CDR3nt: TGCGCCAGCAGTGAAAGGACTAGCGGGGAGCTGTTTTTT

j_gene: TRBJ2-1
abundance: many
d_gene: .
v_gene: TRBV9
CDR3aa: CASSPGGGSYNEQFF
CDR3nt: TGTGCCAGCAGTCCAGGGGGAGGGTCGTACAATGAGCAGTTCTTC

j_gene: TRBJ1-5
abundance: .
d_gene: TRBD1
v_gene: TRBV5-6
CDR3aa: CASSPITGGGNQPQHF
CDR3nt: TGTGCCAGCAGCCCTATTACAGGGGGCGGCAATCAGCCCCAGCATTTT

j_gene: TRBJ1-4
abundance: many
d_gene: .
v_gene: TRBV5-8
CDR3aa: CASSLTGPSTNEKLFF
CDR3nt: TGTGCCAGCAGCTTGACAGGACCTTCAACTAATGAAAAACTGTTTTTT

j_gene: TRBJ2-2
abundance: many
d_gene: TRBD1
v_gene: TRBV12-5
CDR3aa: CASGQDRGYFHRELFF
CDR3nt: TGTGCTAGTGGTCAGGACAGGGGTTACTTCCACCGGGAGCTGTTTTTT

j_gene: TRBJ1-6
abundance: many
d_gene: .
v_gene: TRBV19
CDR3aa: CASSIKRGPGNSPLHF
CDR3nt: TGTGCCAGTAGTATTAAGCGGGGGCCGGGGAATTCACCCCTCCACTTT

j_gene: TRBJ2-5
abundance: many
d_gene: .
v_gene: TRBV5-5
CDR3aa: CASSLEGAFRETQYF
CDR3nt: TGTGCCAGCAGCTTGGAAGGGGCCTTCAGAGAGACCCAGTACTTC

j_gene: TRBJ2-2
abundance: many
d_gene: TRBD2
v_gene: TRBV20-1
CDR3aa: CSARDLGRGGSGELFF
CDR3nt: TGCAGTGCTAGAGATCTCGGGAGGGGGGGCAGCGGGGAGCTGTTTTTT

j_gene: TRBJ2-2
abundance: many
d_gene: .
v_gene: TRBV24-1
CDR3aa: CATSVGGELFF
CDR3nt: TGTGCCACCAGTGTCGGCGGGGAGCTGTTTTTT

j_gene: TRBJ1-1
abundance: .
d_gene: .
v_gene: TRBV20-1
CDR3aa: CSASQPLNTEAFF
CDR3nt: TGCAGTGCTAGTCAGCCGCTGAACACTGAAGCTTTCTTT

j_gene: TRBJ1-2
abundance: .
d_gene: TRBD1
v_gene: TRBV20-1
CDR3aa: CSARGQGKLGYTF
CDR3nt: TGCAGTGCTAGGGGACAGGGGAAGCTTGGCTACACCTTC

j_gene: TRBJ2-7
abundance: many
d_gene: .
v_gene: TRBV19
CDR3aa: CASSTQSSYEQYF
CDR3nt: TGTGCCAGTTCGACACAGAGCTCCTACGAGCAGTACTTC

j_gene: TRBJ2-1
abundance: .
d_gene: TRBD2
v_gene: TRBV9
CDR3aa: CASSITPSGRGNAQFF
CDR3nt: TGTGCCAGCAGCATTACCCCTAGCGGGAGGGGCAATGCGCAGTTCTTC

j_gene: TRBJ2-3
abundance: .
d_gene: .
v_gene: TRBV15
CDR3aa: CAHTDTQYF
CDR3nt: TGTGCCCACACAGATACGCAGTATTTT

j_gene: TRBJ2-2
abundance: many
d_gene: TRBD2
v_gene: TRBV18
CDR3aa: CASSLASGTTGELFF
CDR3nt: TGTGCCAGCTCACTGGCTAGCGGGACCACCGGGGAGCTGTTTTTT

j_gene: TRBJ2-3
abundance: .
d_gene: TRBD2
v_gene: TRBV19
CDR3aa: CASSIRGELGAGRTDTQYF
CDR3nt: TGTGCCAGTAGTATCAGAGGGGAGTTGGGAGCGGGGAGAACAGATACGCAGTATTTT

j_gene: TRBJ2-3
abundance: few
d_gene: .
v_gene: TRBV3-1
CDR3aa: CASSQGFSTDTQYF
CDR3nt: TGTGCCAGCAGCCAAGGGTTCTCCACAGATACGCAGTATTTT

j_gene: TRBJ2-3
abundance: many
d_gene: .
v_gene: TRBV27
CDR3aa: CASSRNPGDTQYF
CDR3nt: TGTGCCAGCAGTCGGAACCCCGGGGATACGCAGTATTTT

j_gene: TRBJ2-5
abundance: many
d_gene: .
v_gene: TRBV13
CDR3aa: CASSLWGHTETQYF
CDR3nt: TGTGCCAGCAGCTTATGGGGGCACACAGAGACCCAGTACTTC

j_gene: TRBJ2-2
abundance: once
d_gene: .
v_gene: TRBV27
CDR3aa: CASSLLSRGAWGGELFF
CDR3nt: TGTGCCAGCAGTTTATTAAGCAGGGGGGCGTGGGGCGGGGAGCTGTTTTTT

j_gene: TRBJ2-2
abundance: .
d_gene: TRBD1
v_gene: TRBV7-8
CDR3aa: CASSWFGTVNTGELFF
CDR3nt: TGTGCCAGCAGCTGGTTCGGGACAGTGAACACCGGGGAGCTGTTTTTT

j_gene: TRBJ2-3
abundance: many
d_gene: TRBD2
v_gene: TRBV20-1
CDR3aa: CSAPLAGRSTDTQYF
CDR3nt: TGCAGTGCACCCTTAGCGGGTCGAAGCACAGATACGCAGTATTTT

j_gene: TRBJ2-1
abundance: .
d_gene: .
v_gene: TRBV6-2/TRBV6-3
CDR3aa: CAGKRTTNEQFF
CDR3nt: TGTGCCGGCAAAAGGACTACCAATGAGCAGTTCTTC

j_gene: TRBJ1-3
abundance: many
d_gene: .
v_gene: TRBV5-6
CDR3aa: CASSPISSSGNTIYF
CDR3nt: TGTGCCAGCAGCCCGATTTCTAGCTCTGGAAACACCATATATTTT

j_gene: TRBJ2-2
abundance: many
d_gene: .
v_gene: TRBV7-9
CDR3aa: CVSRGGVPGQTGELFF
CDR3nt: TGTGTGTCGCGAGGGGGAGTCCCAGGACAGACCGGGGAGCTGTTTTTT

j_gene: TRBJ1-2
abundance: many
d_gene: .
v_gene: TRBV29-1
CDR3aa: CSVEESTARSYTF
CDR3nt: TGCAGCGTTGAAGAGTCGACGGCCCGTAGCTACACCTTC

j_gene: TRBJ1-6
abundance: many
d_gene: TRBD1
v_gene: TRBV6-1
CDR3aa: CASRGWDRNNSPLHF
CDR3nt: TGTGCCAGCCGAGGGTGGGACAGAAATAATTCACCCCTCCACTTT

j_gene: TRBJ2-5
abundance: .
d_gene: TRBD2
v_gene: TRBV7-9
CDR3aa: CASSLLAGGEETQYF
CDR3nt: TGTGCCAGCAGCTTACTAGCGGGGGGGGAAGAGACCCAGTACTTC

j_gene: TRBJ2-1
abundance: many
d_gene: TRBD2
v_gene: TRBV18
CDR3aa: CASSVTSGSSREQFF
CDR3nt: TGTGCCAGCTCGGTCACTAGCGGGAGCTCTAGAGAGCAGTTCTTC

j_gene: TRBJ2-1
abundance: .
d_gene: TRBD2
v_gene: TRBV19
CDR3aa: CASSIATSGGPPVNEQLF
CDR3nt: TGTGCCAGTAGTATAGCGACTAGCGGGGGCCCACCGGTTAATGAGCAGCTCTTC

j_gene: TRBJ2-3
abundance: many
d_gene: .
v_gene: TRBV2
CDR3aa: CASSPRDTQYF
CDR3nt: TGTGCCAGCAGTCCCAGAGATACGCAGTATTTT

j_gene: TRBJ2-7
abundance: few
d_gene: .
v_gene: TRBV6-5
CDR3aa: CASSYETTRVFDEQYF
CDR3nt: TGTGCCAGCAGTTACGAAACAACCCGGGTCTTCGACGAGCAGTACTTC

j_gene: TRBJ2-1
abundance: many
d_gene: TRBD1
v_gene: TRBV5-5
CDR3aa: CASNKQGTLNNEQFF
CDR3nt: TGTGCCAGCAACAAACAGGGGACCCTTAATAATGAGCAGTTCTTC

j_gene: TRBJ1-6
abundance: .
d_gene: .
v_gene: TRBV9
CDR3aa: CASSVEGGYNSPLHF
CDR3nt: TGTGCCAGCAGCGTAGAGGGCGGTTATAATTCACCCCTCCACTTT

j_gene: TRBJ1-2
abundance: few
d_gene: TRBD1
v_gene: TRBV3-1
CDR3aa: CASSQVTGQTNYGYTF
CDR3nt: TGTGCCAGCAGCCAAGTGACGGGACAGACAAACTATGGCTACACCTTC

j_gene: TRBJ1-1
abundance: .
d_gene: TRBD1
v_gene: TRBV19
CDR3aa: CASSPTDREALF
CDR3nt: TGTGCCAGTAGTCCGACCGACAGGGAAGCTCTCTTT

j_gene: TRBJ2-5
abundance: many
d_gene: TRBD2
v_gene: TRBV7-2
CDR3aa: CASSWVRAAGGGETQYF
CDR3nt: TGTGCCAGCAGCTGGGTGCGGGCAGCGGGGGGAGGGGAGACCCAGTACTTC

j_gene: TRBJ2-5
abundance: .
d_gene: .
v_gene: TRBV7-2
CDR3aa: CASSLAAFNQPQYF
CDR3nt: TGTGCCAGCAGCTTAGCAGCTTTCAATCAGCCCCAGTACTTC

j_gene: TRBJ2-1
abundance: .
d_gene: .
v_gene: TRBV13
CDR3aa: CASSLPLGESREENEQFF
CDR3nt: TGTGCCAGCAGCTTACCCTTGGGGGAGTCGCGAGAAGAAAATGAGCAGTTCTTC

j_gene: TRBJ2-3
abundance: .
d_gene: TRBD2
v_gene: TRBV6-5
CDR3aa: CASSPGTSFDTQYF
CDR3nt: TGTGCCAGCAGCCCCGGGACTAGCTTTGATACGCAGTATTTT

j_gene: TRBJ2-7
abundance: .
d_gene: TRBD2
v_gene: TRBV7-2
CDR3aa: CASSISGGVYEQYF
CDR3nt: TGTGCCAGCAGCATAAGCGGGGGGGTCTACGAGCAGTACTTC

j_gene: TRBJ2-7
abundance: many
d_gene: TRBD1
v_gene: TRBV20-1
CDR3aa: CSASLGGAQYEQYF
CDR3nt: TGCAGTGCTTCCCTAGGGGGCGCTCAATACGAGCAGTACTTC

j_gene: TRBJ1-5
abundance: .
d_gene: .
v_gene: TRBV18
CDR3aa: CASSPDSGNQPQHF
CDR3nt: TGTGCCAGCTCACCTGACAGTGGAAATCAGCCCCAGCATTTT

j_gene: TRBJ2-1
abundance: many
d_gene: .
v_gene: TRBV3-1
CDR3aa: CASSQARASDNEQFF
CDR3nt: TGTGCCAGCAGCCAAGCCCGGGCTAGCGATAATGAGCAGTTCTTC

j_gene: TRBJ2-1
abundance: many
d_gene: TRBD2
v_gene: TRBV5-4
CDR3aa: CASSHGLANNEQFF
CDR3nt: TGTGCCAGCAGCCATGGACTAGCGAACAATGAGCAGTTCTTC

j_gene: TRBJ2-7
abundance: .
d_gene: .
v_gene: TRBV3-1
CDR3aa: CASSQVSTKQYF
CDR3nt: TGTGCCAGCAGCCAAGTTAGTACCAAGCAGTACTTC

j_gene: TRBJ2-6
abundance: .
d_gene: .
v_gene: TRBV5-6
CDR3aa: CASSLGEGFFSGANVLTF
CDR3nt: TGTGCCAGCAGCTTGGGCGAGGGGTTCTTCTCTGGGGCCAACGTCCTGACTTTC

j_gene: TRBJ1-4
abundance: many
d_gene: TRBD1
v_gene: TRBV10-3
CDR3aa: CAISIGTETYEKLFF
CDR3nt: TGTGCCATCAGTATAGGGACAGAGACTTATGAAAAACTGTTTTTT

j_gene: TRBJ2-2
abundance: .
d_gene: TRBD2
v_gene: TRBV20-1
CDR3aa: CSATLSGASNTGELFF
CDR3nt: TGCAGTGCTACCCTTAGCGGGGCCTCGAACACCGGGGAGCTGTTTTTT